The following is a TCR beta chain sequence with its context. Seattle cases were enrolled at active infection and followed longitudinally. The data belong to a study of blood T cell repertoires in COVID-19. Overall study context: T cells, B-cell-depleted T cells, or PBMCs supplied cDNA or gDNA.

Per the original data handling: Amplification of reference gene primers provided the estimated nucleated cell counts. TCRdb's copy holds only in-frame clones and misses some; the assay was immunoSEQ multiplex PCR. V and J calls plus clone size are reproduced from that table; the DNA served to infer D and trimming. The sample holds about 200,000 clones, under 90% seen once. Germline-derived CDR1 and CDR2 are MNHEY and SMNVEV (reference sequence). Trimming took off 2 bases at V and 5 bases at J, with 4 bases between the two ends. This CDR3 has 12 residues. The chain joins TRBV27 to TRBJ2-1; D not resolved. This TCR was sampled from a person aged 65-85 years with COVID-19, enrolled during active disease. Material for sequencing was peripheral blood. The CDR3 region is CASSLRDNEQFF. CDR3 bases: TGTGCCAGCAGTTTACGGGACAATGAGCAGTTCTTC.